This T cell receptor beta chain was recovered during a study of Ad26.COV2.S vaccination and SARS-CoV-2 variants. Some clones are missing from TCRdb's copy, which holds only in-frame ones; the method was immunoSEQ multiplex PCR. This sample has fewer than 400,000 clones; just under 85% occur once, and the top ten carry 2% to 2.5%. Treatment reported: some 19 received Ad26.COV2.S at low or high dose, single or two shots; 5 received placebo; per-sample allocation not given. Sampling occurred on day 63 after the first vaccine or placebo injection. There are 14 residues in the CDR3. Germline-derived CDR1 and CDR2 are LGHDT and YNNKEL (reference sequence). Between the trimmed V and J ends, which lost 6 bases and 7 bases, there was a span of 13 bases.

The sequence was obtained from a person aged 18 to 59 who received the Ad26.COV2.S COVID-19 vaccine or a placebo. The chain combines TRBV3-1 (or the pseudogene TRBV3-2) with TRBJ1-6; TRBD1 is a possible D gene (5 bases). This specimen consisted of peripheral blood, obtained in a trial of Ad26.COV2.S vaccine versus placebo. CDR3 in DNA: TGTGCCAGCAGGGACGGGACGAGGAATTCACCCCTCCACTTT. The encoded protein is CASRDGTRNSPLHF.